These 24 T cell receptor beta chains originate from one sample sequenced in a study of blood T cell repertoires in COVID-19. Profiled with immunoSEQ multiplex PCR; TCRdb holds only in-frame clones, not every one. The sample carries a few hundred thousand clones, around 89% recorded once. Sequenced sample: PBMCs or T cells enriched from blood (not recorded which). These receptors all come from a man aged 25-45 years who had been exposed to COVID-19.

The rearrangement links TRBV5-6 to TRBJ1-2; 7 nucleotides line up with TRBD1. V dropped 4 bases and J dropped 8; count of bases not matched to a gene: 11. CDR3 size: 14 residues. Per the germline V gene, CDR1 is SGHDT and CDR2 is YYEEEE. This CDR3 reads CASSRTGPLGGYTF. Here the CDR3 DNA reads TGTGCCAGCAGCCGGACAGGACCCCTCGGCGGCTACACCTTC.

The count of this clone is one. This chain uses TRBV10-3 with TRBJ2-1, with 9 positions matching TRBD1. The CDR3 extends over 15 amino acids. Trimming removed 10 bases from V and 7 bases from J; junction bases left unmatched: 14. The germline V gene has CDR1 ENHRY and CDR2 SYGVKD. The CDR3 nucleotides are TGTGCCACCGGGACAGGGCTCAGTGGTTGGAATGAGCAGTTCTTC. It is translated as CATGTGLSGWNEQFF.

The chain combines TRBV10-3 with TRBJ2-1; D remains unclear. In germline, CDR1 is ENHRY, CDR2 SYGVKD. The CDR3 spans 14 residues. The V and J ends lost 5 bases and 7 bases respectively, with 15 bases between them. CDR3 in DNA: TGTGCCATCAGTTCCCTCCTGGGCGAAAATGAGCAGTTCTTC. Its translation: CAISSLLGENEQFF.

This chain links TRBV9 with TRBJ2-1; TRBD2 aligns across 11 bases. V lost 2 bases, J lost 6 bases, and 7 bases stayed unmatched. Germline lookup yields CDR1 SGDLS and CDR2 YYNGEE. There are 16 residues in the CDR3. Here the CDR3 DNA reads TGTGCCAGCAGCGTCACCGGGACTAGCGGATTCAATGAGCAGTTCTTC. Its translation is CASSVTGTSGFNEQFF.

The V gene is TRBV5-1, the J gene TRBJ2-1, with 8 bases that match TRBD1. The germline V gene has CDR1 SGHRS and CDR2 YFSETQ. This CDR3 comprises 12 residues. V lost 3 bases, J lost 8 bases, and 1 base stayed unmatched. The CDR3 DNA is TGCGCCAGCAGCTGGGGACAGGATGAGCAGTTCTTC. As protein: CASSWGQDEQFF.

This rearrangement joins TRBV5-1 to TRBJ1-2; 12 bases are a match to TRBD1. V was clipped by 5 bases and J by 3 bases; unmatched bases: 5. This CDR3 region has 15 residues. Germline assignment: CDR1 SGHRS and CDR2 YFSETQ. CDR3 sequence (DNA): TGCGCCAGCAGATGGGGGACAGGGGGCGACTATGGCTACACCTTC. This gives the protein CASRWGTGGDYGYTF.

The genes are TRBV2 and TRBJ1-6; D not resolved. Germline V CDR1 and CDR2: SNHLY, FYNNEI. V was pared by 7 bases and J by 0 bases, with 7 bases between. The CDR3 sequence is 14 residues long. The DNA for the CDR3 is TGTGCCAGCACTGAGAGCTCCTATAATTCACCCCTCCACTTT. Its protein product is CASTESSYNSPLHF.

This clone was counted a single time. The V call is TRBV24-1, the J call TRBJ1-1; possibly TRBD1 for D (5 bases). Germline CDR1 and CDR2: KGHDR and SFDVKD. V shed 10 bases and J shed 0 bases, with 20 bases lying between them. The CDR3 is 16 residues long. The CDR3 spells CATLRQQVTMNTEAFF. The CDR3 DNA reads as TGTGCCACATTACGGCAACAGGTTACCATGAACACTGAAGCTTTCTTT.

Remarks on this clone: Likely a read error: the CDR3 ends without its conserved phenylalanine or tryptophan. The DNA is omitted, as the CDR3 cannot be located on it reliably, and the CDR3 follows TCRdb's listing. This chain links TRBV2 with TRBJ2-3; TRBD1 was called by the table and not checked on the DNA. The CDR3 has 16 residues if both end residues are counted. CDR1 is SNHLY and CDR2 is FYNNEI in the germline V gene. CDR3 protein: CASSFGTGGLAGPEFL.

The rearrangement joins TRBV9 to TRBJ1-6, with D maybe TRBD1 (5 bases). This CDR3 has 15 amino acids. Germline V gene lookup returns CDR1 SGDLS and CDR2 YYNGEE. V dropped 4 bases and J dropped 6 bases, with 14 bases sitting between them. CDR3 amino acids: CASSITTEPNSPLHF. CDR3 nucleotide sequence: TGTGCCAGCAGCATCACGACAGAACCTAATTCACCCCTCCACTTT.

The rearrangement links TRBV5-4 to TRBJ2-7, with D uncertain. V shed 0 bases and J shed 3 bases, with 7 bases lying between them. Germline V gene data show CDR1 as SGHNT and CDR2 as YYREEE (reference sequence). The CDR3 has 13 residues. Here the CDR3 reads CASSLGQNYEQYF. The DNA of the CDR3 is TGTGCCAGCAGCTTGGGTCAGAACTACGAGCAGTACTTC.

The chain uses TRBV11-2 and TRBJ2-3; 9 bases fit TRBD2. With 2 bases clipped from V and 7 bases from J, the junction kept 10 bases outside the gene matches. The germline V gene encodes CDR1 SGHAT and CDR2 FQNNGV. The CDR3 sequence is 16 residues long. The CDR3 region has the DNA TGTGCCAGCAGCTTACTTGCGGGGGGGCCTTTAAATACGCAGTATTTT. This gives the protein CASSLLAGGPLNTQYF.

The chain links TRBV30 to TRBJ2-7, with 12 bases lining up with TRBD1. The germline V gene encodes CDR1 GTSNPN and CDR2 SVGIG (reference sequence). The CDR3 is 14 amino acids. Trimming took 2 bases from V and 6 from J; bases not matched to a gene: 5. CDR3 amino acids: CAWSWGGQGAEQYF. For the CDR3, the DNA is TGTGCCTGGAGTTGGGGGGGACAGGGGGCCGAGCAGTACTTC.

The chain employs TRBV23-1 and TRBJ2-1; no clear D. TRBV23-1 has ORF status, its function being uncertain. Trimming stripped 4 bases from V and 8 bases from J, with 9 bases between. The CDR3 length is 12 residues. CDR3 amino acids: CASSRAFDEQFF. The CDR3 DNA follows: TGCGCCAGCAGTCGGGCTTTCGATGAGCAGTTCTTC.

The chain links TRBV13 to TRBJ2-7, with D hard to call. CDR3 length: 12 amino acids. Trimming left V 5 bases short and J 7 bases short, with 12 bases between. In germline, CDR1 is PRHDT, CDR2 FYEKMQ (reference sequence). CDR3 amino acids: CASSGNGFEQYF. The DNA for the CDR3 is TGTGCCAGCAGCGGCAATGGTTTTGAGCAGTACTTC.

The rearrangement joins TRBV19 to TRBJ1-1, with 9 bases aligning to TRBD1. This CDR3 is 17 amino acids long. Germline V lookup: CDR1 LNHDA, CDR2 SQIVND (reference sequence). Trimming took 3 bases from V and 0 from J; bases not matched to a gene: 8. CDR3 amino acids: CASSMGTGLRMNTEAFF. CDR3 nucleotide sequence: TGTGCCAGTAGTATGGGGACAGGGCTAAGGATGAACACTGAAGCTTTCTTT. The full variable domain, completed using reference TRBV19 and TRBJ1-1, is DGGITQSPKYLFRKEGQNVTLSCEQNLNHDAMYWYRQDPGQGLRLIYYSQIVNDFQKGDIAEGYSVSREKKESFPLTVTSAQKNPTAFYLCASSMGTGLRMNTEAFFGQGTRLTVV.

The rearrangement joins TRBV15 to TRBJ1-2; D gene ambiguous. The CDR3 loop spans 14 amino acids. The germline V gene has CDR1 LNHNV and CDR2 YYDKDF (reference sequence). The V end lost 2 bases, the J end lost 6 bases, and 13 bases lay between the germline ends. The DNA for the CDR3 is TGTGCCACCAGCAGAAGCAGAGGTTATGATGGCTACACCTTC. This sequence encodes CATSRSRGYDGYTF. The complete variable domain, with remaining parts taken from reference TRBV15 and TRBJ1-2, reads DAMVIQNPRYQVTQFGKPVTLSCSQTLNHNVMYWYQQKSSQAPKLLFHYYDKDFNNEADTPDNFQSRRPNTSFCFLDIRSPGLGDTAMYLCATSRSRGYDGYTFGSGTRLTVV.

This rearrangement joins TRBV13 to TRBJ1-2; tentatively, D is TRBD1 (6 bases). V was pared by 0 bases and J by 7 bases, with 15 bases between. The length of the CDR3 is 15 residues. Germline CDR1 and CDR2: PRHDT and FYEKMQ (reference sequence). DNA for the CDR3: TGTGCCAGCAGCTTAGGGGGGCAGGGGAACGGTGGCTACACCTTC. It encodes CASSLGGQGNGGYTF.

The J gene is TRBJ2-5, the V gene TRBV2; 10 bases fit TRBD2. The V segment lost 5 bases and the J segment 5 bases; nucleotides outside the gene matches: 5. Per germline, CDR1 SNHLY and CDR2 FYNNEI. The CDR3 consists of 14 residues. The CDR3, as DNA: TGTGCCAGCAGTCGACTAGCGGGTGTTGAGACCCAGTACTTC. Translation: CASSRLAGVETQYF.

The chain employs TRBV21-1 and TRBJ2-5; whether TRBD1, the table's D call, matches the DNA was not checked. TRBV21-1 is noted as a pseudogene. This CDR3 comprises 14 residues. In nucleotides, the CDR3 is TGTGCCAGCAGCCACTCCTGGGACAAGGGGACCCAGTACTTC. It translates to CASSHSWDKGTQYF.

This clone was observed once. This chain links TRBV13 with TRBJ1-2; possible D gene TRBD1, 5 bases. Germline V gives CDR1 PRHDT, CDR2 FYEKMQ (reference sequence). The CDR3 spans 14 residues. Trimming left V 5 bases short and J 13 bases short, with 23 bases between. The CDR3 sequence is CASSLLWSEGMGTF. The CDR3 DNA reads TGTGCCAGCAGCCTGTTATGGTCGGAGGGGATGGGCACCTTC.

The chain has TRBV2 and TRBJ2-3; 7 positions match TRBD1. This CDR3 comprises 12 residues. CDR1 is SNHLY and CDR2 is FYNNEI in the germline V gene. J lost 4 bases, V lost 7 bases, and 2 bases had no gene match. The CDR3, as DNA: TGTGCCAGCACCGACAGGGCAGATACGCAGTATTTT. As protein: CASTDRADTQYF. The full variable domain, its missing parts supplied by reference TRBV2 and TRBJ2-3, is EPEVTQTPSHQVTQMGQEVILRCVPISNHLYFYWYRQILGQKVEFLVSFYNNEISEKSEIFDDQFSVERPDGSNFTLKIRSTKLEDSAMYFCASTDRADTQYFGPGTRLTVL.

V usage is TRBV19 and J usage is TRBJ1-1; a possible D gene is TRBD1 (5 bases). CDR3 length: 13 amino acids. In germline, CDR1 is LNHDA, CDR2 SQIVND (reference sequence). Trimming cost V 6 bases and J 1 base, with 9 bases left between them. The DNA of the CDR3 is TGTGCCAGTAGCTATACAGGGAACACTGAAGCTTTCTTT. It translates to CASSYTGNTEAFF.

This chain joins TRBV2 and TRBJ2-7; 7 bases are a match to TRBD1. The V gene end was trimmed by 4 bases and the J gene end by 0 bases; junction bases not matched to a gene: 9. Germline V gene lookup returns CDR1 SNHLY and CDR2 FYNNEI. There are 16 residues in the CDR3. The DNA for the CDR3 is TGTGCCAGCAGTGTAATAACCGGGACAGCCTCCTACGAGCAGTACTTC. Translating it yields CASSVITGTASYEQYF.